This T cell receptor beta chain originates from a study of blood T cells in healthy people across ages. Together with a sample-barcoded 5' primer, a J-beta primer mix was included in a second PCR lasting about 7 to 12 cycles. MiXCR, run by TCRdb on the 5' RACE reads, gives a single entry per CDR3 protein. This sample has approximately 580,000 distinct CDR3 sequences, with approximately 25% found just once. This CDR3 is 17 amino acids long. CDR1 is DFQATT and CDR2 is SNEGSKA in the germline V gene (reference sequence). V was pared by 0 bases and J by 2 bases, with 9 bases of the junction left unmatched. The data were also submitted as part of a second study, on T cells of mothers and their children.

The chain joins TRBV20-1 to TRBJ2-5, with 10 bases matching TRBD2. The sequencing input was blood. This clonotype originated in a boy between 10 and 17 years old in good health. CDR3: CSARDWSSGSQQETQYF. CDR3 nucleotide sequence: TGCAGTGCTAGAGATTGGTCTAGCGGGAGTCAACAAGAGACCCAGTACTTC.